This T cell receptor beta chain was found in a study of neoadjuvant nivolumab and ipilimumab in lung cancer. The study, taken as a whole, reports: From pretherapy to surgery, tumor richness and clonality rose with dual therapy. Resected tumors had greater TCR richness and clonality than uninvolved lung. A small number of samples were TCR sequenced. Pathologic regression was not significantly tied to TCR clonality.

For this clone: Its antigen is not identified.

Data came from immunoSEQ multiplex PCR; TCRdb stores just in-frame clones and leaves some out. The sample consists of 39,000 or so clones, about 91% of them appearing once. The CDR3 sequence is 13 residues long. Trimming stripped 0 bases from V and 2 bases from J, with 6 bases between. Germline V lookup: CDR1 SGHRS, CDR2 YFSETQ. The TCR comes from an adult with non-small cell lung cancer. The chain uses TRBV5-1 and TRBJ2-7; D is unresolved. The sequences come from peripheral blood, collected before neoadjuvant nivolumab, alone or with ipilimumab. CDR3 in amino acids: CASSLEATYEQYF. In DNA form, the CDR3 reads TGCGCCAGCAGCTTGGAGGCCACCTACGAGCAGTACTTC.